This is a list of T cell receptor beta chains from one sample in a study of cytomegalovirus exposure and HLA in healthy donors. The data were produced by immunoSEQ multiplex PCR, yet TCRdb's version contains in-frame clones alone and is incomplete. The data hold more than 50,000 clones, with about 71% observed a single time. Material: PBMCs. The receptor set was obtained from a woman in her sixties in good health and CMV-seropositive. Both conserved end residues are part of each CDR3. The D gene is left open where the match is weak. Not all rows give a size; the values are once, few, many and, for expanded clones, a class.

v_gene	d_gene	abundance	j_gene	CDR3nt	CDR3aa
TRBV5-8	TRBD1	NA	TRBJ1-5	TGTGCCAGCAGCTTGACAGGGGATCAGCCCCAGCATTTT	CASSLTGDQPQHF
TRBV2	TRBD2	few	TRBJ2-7	TGTGCCAGCGAGTACAGAGGACTAGCGGGGTTATCCGGTTCCTACGAGCAGTACTTC	CASEYRGLAGLSGSYEQYF
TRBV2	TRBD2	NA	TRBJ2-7	TGTGCCAGCAGTGAACAGCGGGGGGACCTCTCCTACGAGCAGTACTTC	CASSEQRGDLSYEQYF
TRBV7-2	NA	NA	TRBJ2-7	TGTGCCAGCAGCTTAGGCTCAGGGGAGGGCTACGAGCAGTACTTC	CASSLGSGEGYEQYF
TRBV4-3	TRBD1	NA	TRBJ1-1	TGCGCCAGCAGCAAGGGACAGGGTTACACTGAAGCTTTCTTT	CASSKGQGYTEAFF
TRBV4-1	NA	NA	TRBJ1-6	TGCGCCAGCAGCCAAGAACGGGGAAATTCACCCCTCCACTTT	CASSQERGNSPLHF
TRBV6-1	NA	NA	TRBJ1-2	TGTGCCAGTTTGACAGACCTGTATGAGGGCTACACCTTC	CASLTDLYEGYTF
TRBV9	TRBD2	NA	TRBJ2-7	TGTGCCAGCAGCGTAGGAGGCGGGGGGGCCTACGAGCAGTACTTC	CASSVGGGGAYEQYF
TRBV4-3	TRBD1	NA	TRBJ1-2	TGCGCCAGCAGCCAAGAACGACGGACAGGGTCAATTGTTGGCTACACCTTC	CASSQERRTGSIVGYTF
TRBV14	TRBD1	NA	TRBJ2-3	TGTGCCAGCAGCCGACTAATACAGGGGGCGACGCAGTATTTT	CASSRLIQGATQYF
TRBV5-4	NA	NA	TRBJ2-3	TGTGCCAGCAGCTTAGACAGTACCGCCACAGATACGCAGTATTTT	CASSLDSTATDTQYF
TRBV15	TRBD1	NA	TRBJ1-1	TGTGCCACCAGCACCCTGGGACAGGGTCGGAGGGACACTGAAGCTTTCTTT	CATSTLGQGRRDTEAFF
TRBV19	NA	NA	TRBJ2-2	TGTGCCAGTTCCGGGACACTGAACACCGGGGAGCTGTTTTTT	CASSGTLNTGELFF
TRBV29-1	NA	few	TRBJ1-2	TGCAGCGTTGAAGACCCCTTCTCTCTTAACTATGGCTACACCTTC	CSVEDPFSLNYGYTF
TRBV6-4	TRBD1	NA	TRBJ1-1	TGTGCCAGCAGTGCTACAGGGGGTTCCACTGAAGCTTTCTTT	CASSATGGSTEAFF
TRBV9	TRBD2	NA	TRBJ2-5	TGTGCCAGCAGCGTAACTAGCGTAGAGACCCAGTACTTC	CASSVTSVETQYF
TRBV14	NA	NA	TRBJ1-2	TGTGCCAGCAGCCCACCCGGGGAAGGCCGGGGCTACACCTTC	CASSPPGEGRGYTF
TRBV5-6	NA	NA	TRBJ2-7	TGTGCCAGCAGCTTGGAAGCTGTACCCTACGAGCAGTACTTC	CASSLEAVPYEQYF
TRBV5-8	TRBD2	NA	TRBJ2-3	TGTGCCAGCAGCTTGACTAGCGGGAACACAGATACGCAGTATTTT	CASSLTSGNTDTQYF
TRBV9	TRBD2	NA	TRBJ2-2	TGTGCCAGCAGCGTGGGGACTAGCGGGGGGGCCGGGGAGCTGTTTTTT	CASSVGTSGGAGELFF
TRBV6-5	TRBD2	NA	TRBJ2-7	TGTGCCAGCAGGATGACTAGCGGGGGAACCTACGAGCAGTACTTC	CASRMTSGGTYEQYF
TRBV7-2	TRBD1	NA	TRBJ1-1	TGTGCCAGCAGCTGGGGACAGGGAGCCACTGAAGCTTTCTTT	CASSWGQGATEAFF
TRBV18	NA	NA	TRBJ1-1	TGTGCCAGCTCACCACCGGGGCAGGGTACCTACATTAGTGAAGCTTTCTTT	CASSPPGQGTYISEAFF
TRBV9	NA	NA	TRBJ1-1	TGTGCCAGCAGCGTAGGATCAGGGGCTGACACTGAAGCTTTCTTT	CASSVGSGADTEAFF
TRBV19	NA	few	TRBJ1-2	TGTGCCAGTATTAGCGCCGACTGGACTAACTATGGCTACACCTTC	CASISADWTNYGYTF
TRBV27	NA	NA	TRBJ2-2	TGTGCCAGCAGTTTACGGGGTGGAACCGGGGAGCTGTTTTTT	CASSLRGGTGELFF
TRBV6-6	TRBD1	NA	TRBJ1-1	TGTGCCAGCAGTTCAGGACAGGGCAGAGCTTTCTTT	CASSSGQGRAFF
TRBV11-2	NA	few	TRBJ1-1	TGTGCCAGCAGCTTAGAGATGGGCAGGCTTAGGACTGAAGCTTTCTTT	CASSLEMGRLRTEAFF
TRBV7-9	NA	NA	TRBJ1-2	TGTTCCAGCTCCCCCACTAACTATGGCTACACCTTC	CSSSPTNYGYTF
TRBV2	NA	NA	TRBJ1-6	TGTGCCAGCAGTCTCACAGGGCTGTATAATTCACCCCTCCACTTT	CASSLTGLYNSPLHF
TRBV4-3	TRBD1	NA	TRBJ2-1	TGCGCCAGCAGCCCGCAGGGGGCTAGACCCCCGACGGAGAATGAGCAGTTCTTC	CASSPQGARPPTENEQFF
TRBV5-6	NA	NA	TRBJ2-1	TGTGCCAGCAGCTTGGTTCGGGACTCAGGATACAATGAGCAGTTCTTC	CASSLVRDSGYNEQFF
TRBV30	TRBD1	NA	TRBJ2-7	TGTGCCTGGGAACGACAGGGAATCTACGAGCAGTACTTC	CAWERQGIYEQYF
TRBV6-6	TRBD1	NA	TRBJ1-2	TGTGCCAGCATAGGACAGGGGGGTGGCTACACCTTC	CASIGQGGGYTF
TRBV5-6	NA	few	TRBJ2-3	TGTGCCAGCAGCGGGGACTTCACAGATACGCAGTATTTT	CASSGDFTDTQYF
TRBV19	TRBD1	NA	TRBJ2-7	TGTGCCAGTAGTGACCCCGGGACAGTAAACGAGCAGTACTTC	CASSDPGTVNEQYF